One sample yielded the 24 T cell receptor beta chains listed below, sequenced in a study of CD4+ T cells in melanoma. Sequencing was performed with immunoSEQ multiplex PCR; in TCRdb, only in-frame clones are kept and a portion is missing. Of 120,000 to 150,000 clones in the sample, 80% to 95% were seen once. The receptors derive from a human donor with melanoma.

The J gene is TRBJ2-1, the V gene TRBV5-6; 8 bases line up with TRBD1. Trimming removed 7 bases from V and 7 bases from J; junction bases left unmatched: 13. The CDR3 sequence is 15 residues long. Germline V CDR1 and CDR2: SGHDT, YYEEEE. The CDR3 sequence: CASFPLGQGENEQFF. The DNA of the CDR3 is TGTGCCAGCTTTCCTTTAGGACAGGGAGAGAATGAGCAGTTCTTC.

V is TRBV5-1 and J is TRBJ2-5; D call uncertain. The CDR3 covers 12 residues. V was pared by 1 base and J by 5 bases, with 6 bases between. Germline CDR1 reads SGHRS; CDR2 reads YFSETQ. CDR3 in amino acids: CASSLPPETQYF. In nucleotides, the CDR3 is TGCGCCAGCAGCTTGCCCCCGGAGACCCAGTACTTC.

The gene calls are TRBV2 and TRBJ1-2, with 8 bases that match TRBD1. Germline CDR1 and CDR2: SNHLY and FYNNEI. The CDR3 runs 14 residues. The V and J ends lost 5 bases and 4 bases, in that order; junction bases with no gene match: 6. In DNA, the CDR3 is TGTGCCAGCAGTTTTCCAGGGGGCGGCTATGGCTACACCTTC. Translated, it gives CASSFPGGGYGYTF.

The chain is built from TRBV18 and TRBJ2-1, with D uncertain. Between the trimmed V and J ends, which lost 3 bases and 8 bases, there was a span of 20 bases. CDR3 length equals 16 residues. CDR1 and CDR2 from the germline V gene are KGHSH and LQKENI. The CDR3 protein is CASSPQSGVRIDEQFF. CDR3 sequence (DNA): TGTGCCAGCTCACCTCAATCCGGAGTAAGGATCGATGAGCAGTTCTTC. Filled out from reference TRBV18 and TRBJ2-1, the complete variable domain reads NAGVMQNPRHLVRRRGQEARLRCSPMKGHSHVYWYRQLPEEGLKFMVYLQKENIIDESGMPKERFSAEFPKEGPSILRIQQVVRGDSAAYFCASSPQSGVRIDEQFFGPGTRLTVL.

This clone has a handful of counts. The chain uses TRBV29-1 and TRBJ1-2, with a tentative D call TRBD1 (5 bases). Trimming removed 2 bases from V and 7 bases from J, with 11 bases in between. The CDR3 covers 12 residues. The germline gives CDR1 SQVTM, CDR2 ANQGSEA. CDR3 DNA: TGCAGCGTTGAACAGGGTGGGGGTGGCTACACCTTC. Its translation: CSVEQGGGGYTF. Using reference TRBV29-1 and TRBJ1-2 for the parts outside the CDR3, the full variable domain is SAVISQKPSRDICQRGTSLTIQCQVDSQVTMMFWYRQQPGQSLTLIATANQGSEATYESGFVIDKFPISRPNLTFSTLTVSNMSPEDSSIYLCSVEQGGGGYTFGSGTRLTVV.

The V call is TRBV11-2, the J call TRBJ2-5; possibly TRBD2 for D (5 bases). The CDR3 covers 15 residues. CDR1 is SGHAT, CDR2 FQNNGV, per germline. The V gene lost 5 bases and the J gene lost 7 bases, with 20 bases spanning the gap. DNA for the CDR3: TGTGCCAGCAGCAGTACTAGAGGGAGTTTGGTGACCCAGTACTTC. Its translation is CASSSTRGSLVTQYF.

The chain carries TRBV5-6 and TRBJ2-3; 7 bases fit TRBD1. This CDR3 has 15 residues. The germline gives CDR1 SGHDT, CDR2 YYEEEE. V trimming: 4 bases; J trimming: 1 base; junction bases outside the gene matches: 6. This chain's CDR3 is CASSPTGDGTDTQYF. CDR3 nucleotides: TGTGCCAGCAGCCCCACAGGGGATGGCACAGATACGCAGTATTTT.

The chain has TRBV10-3 and TRBJ1-3; 9 nucleotides align to TRBD1. Per germline, CDR1 ENHRY and CDR2 SYGVKD. This CDR3 has 14 amino acids. With V trimmed by 6 bases and J by 3 bases, 3 bases remained unmatched. In DNA, the CDR3 is TGTGCCATCAGGGGACAGGGACGTGGAAACACCATATATTTT. Translation gives CAIRGQGRGNTIYF.

CDR3 sequence reads: CASSGWDRAADTQYF. The CDR3 bases are TGTGCCAGCAGCGGCTGGGACAGGGCCGCAGATACGCAGTATTTT. The rearrangement uses TRBV2 and TRBJ2-3; 9 bases match TRBD1. CDR1 and CDR2 from the germline V gene are SNHLY and FYNNEI. Unmatched junction bases numbered 8, after V lost 6 bases and J lost 4 bases. CDR3 length: 15 residues.

The chain combines TRBV5-1 with TRBJ2-1; 8 positions agree with TRBD1. The V gene end was trimmed by 7 bases and the J gene end by 6 bases; junction bases not matched to a gene: 9. Germline V gives CDR1 SGHRS, CDR2 YFSETQ. The CDR3 contains 14 residues. The CDR3 loop reads CASRGQGASNEQFF. CDR3 sequence (DNA): TGCGCCAGCCGCGGACAGGGTGCAAGCAATGAGCAGTTCTTC.

The DNA of the CDR3 is TGTGCCAGTAGTATCATCATGGCAGGGAACTATGGCTACACCTTC. This sequence encodes CASSIIMAGNYGYTF. V gene TRBV19 combines with J gene TRBJ1-2; weak D call: TRBD1 (5 bases). The ends were cut back, 3 bases at V and 2 bases at J, with 13 bases in the middle. The CDR3 length is 15 residues. CDR1 and CDR2 (germline): LNHDA, SQIVND (reference sequence).

Worth noting for this clone: In the same sample, other DNA sequences code for this CDR3. This chain joins TRBV11-2 and TRBJ1-2; D not certain. The CDR3 contains 12 residues. The germline V gene has CDR1 SGHAT and CDR2 FQNNGV. V was trimmed by 0 bases and J by 8 bases, leaving 7 bases between them. CDR3 sequence reads: CASSLDGVGYTF. The CDR3 DNA sequence: TGTGCCAGCAGCTTAGATGGAGTCGGCTACACCTTC.

This rearrangement joins TRBV29-1 to TRBJ2-2, with D possibly called TRBD1 or TRBD2 (5 bases each). The CDR3 runs 14 residues. The germline V and J ends were trimmed by 4 bases and 4 bases, with 13 bases remaining between them. CDR1 is SQVTM and CDR2 is ANQGSEA in the germline V gene. The CDR3, as DNA: TGCAGCGTTGGAGGGGACGGCCTCACCGGGGAGCTGTTTTTT. Translated: CSVGGDGLTGELFF.

The chain uses TRBV7-9 and TRBJ1-6; D is undetermined. Trimming removed 1 base from V and 5 bases from J, with 9 bases in between. The CDR3 is made up of 15 amino acids. CDR1 and CDR2 from the germline V gene are SEHNR and FQNEAQ (reference sequence). CDR3 coding DNA: TGTGCCAGCAGCTTAGTTGAGACAAATAATTCACCCCTCCACTTT. Translating gives CASSLVETNNSPLHF.

This chain joins TRBV6-5 and TRBJ1-1; D uncertain. Germline CDR1 and CDR2: MNHEY and SVGAGI. V lost 5 bases and J lost 8, with 12 bases in between. The CDR3 extends over 12 amino acids. The CDR3 DNA follows: TGTGCCAGCAGTACACGGAGCAACGAAGCTTTCTTT. Protein: CASSTRSNEAFF.

The chain is built from TRBV7-3 and TRBJ2-3; 12 bases are a match to TRBD2. CDR3 size: 19 residues. V was clipped by 4 bases and J by 6 bases; unmatched bases: 17. The germline CDR1 and CDR2 sequences are SGHTA and FQGTGA. DNA of the CDR3: TGTGCCAGCAGCTCCCGACTAGCGGGGGTAGGGAGTGGAGTGGATACGCAGTATTTT. Its protein is CASSSRLAGVGSGVDTQYF.

The chain has TRBV5-5 and TRBJ1-5; D ambiguous. V was cut by 4 bases and J by 0 bases, with 8 bases left in between. In germline, CDR1 is SGHKS, CDR2 YYEKEE (reference sequence). The CDR3 sequence is 14 residues long. The CDR3 nucleotides read TGTGCCAGCAGCCACTTGCCTAGCAATCAGCCCCAGCATTTT. It translates to CASSHLPSNQPQHF.

This chain's CDR3 is CASSSWGGIGELFF. The CDR3 DNA reads as TGTGCCAGCAGCTCATGGGGGGGGATCGGGGAGCTGTTTTTT. The chain joins TRBV7-3 to TRBJ2-2; 7 bases fit TRBD2. The CDR3 length is 14 residues. From germline, CDR1 is SGHTA and CDR2 FQGTGA. With V trimmed by 4 bases and J by 7 bases, 6 bases remained unmatched.

The chain has TRBV7-9 and TRBJ1-4; 8 nucleotides match TRBD1. CDR3 length equals 15 residues. Germline CDR1 reads SEHNR; CDR2 reads FQNEAQ (reference sequence). V was pared by 2 bases and J by 7 bases, with 6 bases of the junction left unmatched. CDR3 region: CASSLPNRGIEKLFF. The CDR3 DNA sequence: TGTGCCAGCAGCTTACCGAACAGGGGGATTGAAAAACTGTTTTTT.

The rearrangement uses TRBV2 and TRBJ1-4; D is perhaps TRBD1 (6 bases). The CDR3 spans 15 residues. V was cut by 6 bases and J by 8 bases, with 19 bases left in between. The germline V gene has CDR1 SNHLY and CDR2 FYNNEI. Here the CDR3 DNA reads TGTGCCAGCAGGGCCCTCAGGGGTCGGGGGGAAAAACTGTTTTTT. Protein sequence: CASRALRGRGEKLFF.

V usage is TRBV18 and J usage is TRBJ1-6, with D possibly being TRBD1 (5 bases). Germline loops: CDR1 KGHSH, CDR2 LQKENI. V was pared by 3 bases and J by 0 bases, with 12 bases between. This CDR3 is built from 17 residues. CDR3 region: CASSPGPESSYNSPLHF. The CDR3 DNA reads TGTGCCAGCTCACCGGGGCCCGAGAGCTCCTATAATTCACCCCTCCACTTT.

The chain carries TRBV6-1 and TRBJ2-7; D uncertain. This CDR3 comprises 12 residues. Germline CDR1 is MNHNS and CDR2 is SASEGT. Trimming pared 2 bases from V and 2 bases from J, leaving 4 bases between. The CDR3 DNA follows: TGTGCCAGCAGTGAATTCCCCTACGAGCAGTACTTC. Its protein product is CASSEFPYEQYF.

The V call is TRBV12-5, the J call TRBJ1-1, with D perhaps TRBD1 (5 bases). Germline CDR1 is LGHNT and CDR2 is FRNRAP. CDR3 length: 17 residues. V lost 1 base, J lost 10 bases, and 25 bases lay in between. CDR3 DNA sequence: TGTGCTAGTGGTTTGGCCCCATTGGGGCCATCGGCAAGACGAGCTTTCTTT. Translated: CASGLAPLGPSARRAFF.

J is TRBJ2-2 and V is TRBV5-1, with 7 positions matching TRBD1. V dropped 0 bases and J dropped 4; count of bases not matched to a gene: 9. Germline V gene data show CDR1 as SGHRS and CDR2 as YFSETQ. This CDR3 is 17 amino acids long. This CDR3 reads CASSLDTGDPATGELFF. The CDR3 DNA reads TGCGCCAGCAGCTTGGACACAGGGGACCCTGCCACCGGGGAGCTGTTTTTT. Filled out from reference TRBV5-1 and TRBJ2-2, the complete variable domain reads KAGVTQTPRYLIKTRGQQVTLSCSPISGHRSVSWYQQTPGQGLQFLFEYFSETQRNKGNFPGRFSGRQFSNSRSEMNVSTLELGDSALYLCASSLDTGDPATGELFFGEGSRLTVL.